Reported below is one T cell receptor beta chain. Its antigen is not known. Investigators reverse transcribed all isolated RNA, so they sequenced expressed TCRB transcripts. The data were produced by immunoSEQ multiplex PCR, yet TCRdb's version contains in-frame clones alone and is incomplete. In the table there are about 150,000 clones, around 10% of which are singletons. CD4+ cells of the naive, central memory, regulatory and stem cell-like memory types were sorted via CD45RO/CCR7/CD25/CD127/CD95/CD27. Trimming removed 5 bases at V and 4 bases at J, with 9 bases between. The germline gives CDR1 LNHDA, CDR2 SQIVND (reference sequence). The length of the CDR3 is 13 residues. This sample stems from a study of beta chain features in type 1 diabetes. Study results and limitations: The similarity of naive, central memory and Treg TCRB repertoires appeared greater among patients than among healthy donors. TCRB CDR3s from Type 1 diabetes patients were moderately but significantly shorter in all four CD4+ subsets.

The origin of this receptor is a man under 40 with type 1 diabetes. The genes are TRBV19 and TRBJ2-1; tentatively, D is TRBD2 (5 bases). What was sequenced was central memory CD4+ T cells from blood. The CDR3 region has the DNA TGTGCCAGTAGTTCCGGGGAGTACAATGAGCAGTTCTTC. Amino acids: CASSSGEYNEQFF.